This T cell receptor (beta chain) was sequenced in a study of shared clonotypes between healthy human individuals. The study's findings and limits: In this cohort, only blood was sampled, and tissue repertoires likely differ. When compared with the clonotypes that were shared by all four sorted-subset donors, the non-shared clonotypes turned out to have lower generation probabilities.

Cells designated naive CD8 were CD45RO-negative and were positively selected for CCR7, with terminally differentiated effector memory CD45RA+ cells excluded. The protocol was immunoSEQ multiplex PCR, while the TCRdb copy is restricted to in-frame clones and leaves out a portion. This sample has about 800,000 clones, with 90% to 97% found just once. CDR1 and CDR2 (germline): MNHEY, SMNVEV (reference sequence). With V trimmed by 6 bases and J by 5 bases, 23 bases remained unmatched. The CDR3 consists of 20 residues. On this clone itself: Its antigen is currently unknown.

The chain carries TRBV27 and TRBJ2-5; 11 bases fit TRBD2. The TCR comes from a man aged 25-40 years in good health. Material for sequencing was naive CD8+ T cells sorted from blood. DNA of the CDR3: TGTGCCAGCAGCCTAAAAATAAGAAAACTAGCGGGAGTAAGATTGGAGACCCAGTACTTC. Its translation is CASSLKIRKLAGVRLETQYF.